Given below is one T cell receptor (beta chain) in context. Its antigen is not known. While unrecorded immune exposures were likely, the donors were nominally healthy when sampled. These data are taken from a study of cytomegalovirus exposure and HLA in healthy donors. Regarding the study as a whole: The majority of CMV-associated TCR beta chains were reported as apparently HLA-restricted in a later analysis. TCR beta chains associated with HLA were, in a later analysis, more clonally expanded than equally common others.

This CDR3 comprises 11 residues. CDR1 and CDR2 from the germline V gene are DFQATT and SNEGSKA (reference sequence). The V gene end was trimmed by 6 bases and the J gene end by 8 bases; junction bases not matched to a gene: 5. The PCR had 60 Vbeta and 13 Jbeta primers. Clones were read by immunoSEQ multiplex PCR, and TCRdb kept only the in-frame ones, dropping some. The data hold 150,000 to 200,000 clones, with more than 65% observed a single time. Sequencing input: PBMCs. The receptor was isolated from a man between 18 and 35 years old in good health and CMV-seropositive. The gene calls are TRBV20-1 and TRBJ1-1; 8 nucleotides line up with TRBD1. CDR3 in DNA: TGCAGTGCAACGGGACAGGCCGAAGCTTTCTTT. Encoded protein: CSATGQAEAFF.